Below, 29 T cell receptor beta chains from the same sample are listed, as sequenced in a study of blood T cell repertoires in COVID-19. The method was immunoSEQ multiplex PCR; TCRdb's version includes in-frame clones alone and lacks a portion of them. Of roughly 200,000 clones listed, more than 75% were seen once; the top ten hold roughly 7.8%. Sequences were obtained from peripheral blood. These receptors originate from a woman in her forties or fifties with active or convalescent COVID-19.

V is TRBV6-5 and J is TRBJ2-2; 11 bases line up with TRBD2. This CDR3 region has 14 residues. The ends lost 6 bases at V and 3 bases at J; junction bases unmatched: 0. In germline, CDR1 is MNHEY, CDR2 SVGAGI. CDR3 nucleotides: TGTGCCAGCAGGACTAGCGGGGACACCGGGGAGCTGTTTTTT. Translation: CASRTSGDTGELFF.

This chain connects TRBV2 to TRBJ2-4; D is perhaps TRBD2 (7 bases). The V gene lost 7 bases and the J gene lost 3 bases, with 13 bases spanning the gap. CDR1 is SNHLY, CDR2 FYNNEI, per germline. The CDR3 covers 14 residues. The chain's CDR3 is CASTEGGNKNIQYF. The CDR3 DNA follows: TGTGCCAGCACTGAGGGGGGGAACAAAAACATTCAGTACTTC.

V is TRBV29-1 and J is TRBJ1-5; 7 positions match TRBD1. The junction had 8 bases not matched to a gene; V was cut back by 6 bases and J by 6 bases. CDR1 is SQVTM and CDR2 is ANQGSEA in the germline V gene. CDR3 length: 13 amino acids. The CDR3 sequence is CSVGDRVSQPQHF. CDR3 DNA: TGCAGCGTGGGAGACAGGGTAAGTCAGCCCCAGCATTTT.

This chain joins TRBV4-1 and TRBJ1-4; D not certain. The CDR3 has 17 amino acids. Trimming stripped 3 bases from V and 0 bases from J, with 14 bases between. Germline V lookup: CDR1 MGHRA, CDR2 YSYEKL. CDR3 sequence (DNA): TGCGCCAGCAGCCAGGAGGACGGGCTTGCAACTAATGAAAAACTGTTTTTT. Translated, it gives CASSQEDGLATNEKLFF.

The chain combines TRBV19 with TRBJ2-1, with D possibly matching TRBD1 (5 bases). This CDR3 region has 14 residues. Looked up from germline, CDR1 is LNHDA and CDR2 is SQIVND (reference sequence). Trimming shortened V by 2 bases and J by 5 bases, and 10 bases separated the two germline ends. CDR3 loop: CASSIQGADNEQFF. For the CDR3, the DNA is TGTGCCAGTAGTATACAAGGGGCCGACAATGAGCAGTTCTTC.

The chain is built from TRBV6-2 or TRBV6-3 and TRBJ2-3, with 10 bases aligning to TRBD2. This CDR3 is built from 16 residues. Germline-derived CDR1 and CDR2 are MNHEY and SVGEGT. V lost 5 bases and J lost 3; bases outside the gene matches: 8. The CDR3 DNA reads TGTGCCAGCAGTACGGCACTAGCGGGAAGGACAGATACGCAGTATTTT. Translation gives CASSTALAGRTDTQYF.

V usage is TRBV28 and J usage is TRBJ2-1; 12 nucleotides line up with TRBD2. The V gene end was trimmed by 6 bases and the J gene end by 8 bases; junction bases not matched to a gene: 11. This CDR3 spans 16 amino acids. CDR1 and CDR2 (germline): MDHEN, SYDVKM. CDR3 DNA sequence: TGTGCCAGCAGCTCCGCCGAGACTAGCGGGAGAGATGAGCAGTTCTTC. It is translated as CASSSAETSGRDEQFF.

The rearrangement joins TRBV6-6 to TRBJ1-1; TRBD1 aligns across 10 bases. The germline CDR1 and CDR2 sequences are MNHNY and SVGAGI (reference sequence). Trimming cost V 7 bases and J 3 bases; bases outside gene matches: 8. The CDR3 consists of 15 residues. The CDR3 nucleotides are TGTGCCAGCATCCCCGGGACAGGGGAGGACACTGAAGCTTTCTTT. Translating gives CASIPGTGEDTEAFF.

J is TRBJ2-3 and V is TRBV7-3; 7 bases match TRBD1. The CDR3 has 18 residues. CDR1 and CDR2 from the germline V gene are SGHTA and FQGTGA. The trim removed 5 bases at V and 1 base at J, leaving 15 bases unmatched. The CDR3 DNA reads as TGTGCCAGCAGCCCGAAAGGGGGCAGGGTAGGCGGCACAGATACGCAGTATTTT. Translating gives CASSPKGGRVGGTDTQYF.

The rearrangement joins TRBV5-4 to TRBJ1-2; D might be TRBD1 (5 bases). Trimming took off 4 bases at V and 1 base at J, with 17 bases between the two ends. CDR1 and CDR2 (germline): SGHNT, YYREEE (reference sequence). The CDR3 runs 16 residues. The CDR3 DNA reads TGTGCCAGCAGCCTGAAAGGTGGACAAATTAACTATGGCTACACCTTC. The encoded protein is CASSLKGGQINYGYTF.

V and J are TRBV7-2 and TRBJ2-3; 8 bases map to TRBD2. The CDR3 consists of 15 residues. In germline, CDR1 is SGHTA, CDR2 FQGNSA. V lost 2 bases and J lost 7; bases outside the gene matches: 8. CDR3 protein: CASSLSGSGKNTQYF. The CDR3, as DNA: TGTGCCAGCAGCTTATCTGGTAGCGGGAAGAATACGCAGTATTTT.

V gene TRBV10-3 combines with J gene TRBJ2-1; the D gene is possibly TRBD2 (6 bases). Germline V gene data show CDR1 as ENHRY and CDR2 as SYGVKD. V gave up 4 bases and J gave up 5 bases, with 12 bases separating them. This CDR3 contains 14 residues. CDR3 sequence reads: CAISAGLEDNEQFF. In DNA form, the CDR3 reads TGTGCCATCAGTGCGGGACTGGAGGACAATGAGCAGTTCTTC.

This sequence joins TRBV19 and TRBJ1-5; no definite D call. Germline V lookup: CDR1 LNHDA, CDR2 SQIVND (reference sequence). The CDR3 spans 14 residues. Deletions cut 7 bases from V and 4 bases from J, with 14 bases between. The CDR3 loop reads CASNHEYRNQPQHF. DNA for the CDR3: TGTGCCAGTAATCATGAGTATCGGAATCAGCCCCAGCATTTT.

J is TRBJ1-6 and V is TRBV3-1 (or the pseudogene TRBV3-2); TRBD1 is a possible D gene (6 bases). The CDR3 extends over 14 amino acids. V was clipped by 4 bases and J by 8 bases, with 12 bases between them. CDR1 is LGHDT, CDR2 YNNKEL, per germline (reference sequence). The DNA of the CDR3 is TGTGCCAGCAGCCTTACAGGGCGCGATTCACCCCTCCACTTT. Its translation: CASSLTGRDSPLHF.

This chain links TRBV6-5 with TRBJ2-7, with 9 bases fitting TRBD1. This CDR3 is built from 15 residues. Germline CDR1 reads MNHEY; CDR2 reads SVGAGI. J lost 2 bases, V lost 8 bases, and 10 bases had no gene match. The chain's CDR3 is CASVLQGASAYEQYF. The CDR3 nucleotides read TGTGCCAGCGTATTACAGGGGGCTTCGGCCTACGAGCAGTACTTC.

CDR3 DNA: TGCGCCAGCAGCCAACAGACAGGGGAGTCCTACGAGCAGTACTTC. This translates into CASSQQTGESYEQYF. J is TRBJ2-7 and V is TRBV4-3, with 8 bases lining up with TRBD1. Trimming at V came to 2 bases and at J to 1 base, leaving 4 bases not matched to a gene. Germline loops: CDR1 LGHNA, CDR2 YSLEER. The length of the CDR3 is 15 residues.

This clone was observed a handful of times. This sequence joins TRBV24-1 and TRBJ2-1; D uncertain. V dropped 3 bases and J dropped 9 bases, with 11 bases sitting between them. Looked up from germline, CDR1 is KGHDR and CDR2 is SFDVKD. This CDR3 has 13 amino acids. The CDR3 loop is CATSDPLTPEQFF. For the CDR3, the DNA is TGTGCCACCAGTGATCCCCTGACACCTGAGCAGTTCTTC.

The CDR3 protein is CASSESVEVARHYGYTF. In DNA, the CDR3 is TGTGCCAGCAGTGAATCGGTCGAGGTAGCGAGGCACTATGGCTACACCTTC. The chain is built from TRBV6-1 and TRBJ1-2, with D uncertain. Germline V lookup: CDR1 MNHNS, CDR2 SASEGT. The CDR3 loop spans 17 amino acids. The V end was cut by 2 bases, the J end by 3 bases, with 19 bases between.

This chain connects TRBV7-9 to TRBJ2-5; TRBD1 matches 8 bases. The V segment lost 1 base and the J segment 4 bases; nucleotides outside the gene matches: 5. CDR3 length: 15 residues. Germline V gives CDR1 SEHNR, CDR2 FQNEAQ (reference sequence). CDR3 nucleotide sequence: TGTGCCAGCAGCTTAGTAGACAGGGGTGGAGAGACCCAGTACTTC. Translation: CASSLVDRGGETQYF.

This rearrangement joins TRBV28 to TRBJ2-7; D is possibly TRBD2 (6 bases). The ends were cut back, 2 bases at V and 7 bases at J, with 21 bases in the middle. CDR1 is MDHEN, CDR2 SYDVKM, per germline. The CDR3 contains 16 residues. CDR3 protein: CASSLGGAGYSWEQYF. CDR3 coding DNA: TGTGCCAGCAGTTTAGGAGGGGCAGGGTACTCGTGGGAGCAGTACTTC. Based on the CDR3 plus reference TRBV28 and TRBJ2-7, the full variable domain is DVKVTQSSRYLVKRTGEKVFLECVQDMDHENMFWYRQDPGLGLRLIYFSYDVKMKEKGDIPEGYSVSREKKERFSLILESASTNQTSMYLCASSLGGAGYSWEQYFGPGTRLTVT.

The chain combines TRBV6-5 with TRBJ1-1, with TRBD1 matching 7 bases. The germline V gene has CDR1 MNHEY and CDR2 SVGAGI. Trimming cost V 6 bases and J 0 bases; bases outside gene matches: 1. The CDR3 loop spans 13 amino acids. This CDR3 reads CASRGTVNTEAFF. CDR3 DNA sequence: TGTGCCAGCAGGGGGACAGTGAACACTGAAGCTTTCTTT.

The CDR3 reads CASSPDINTEAFF. The CDR3 nucleotides are TGCGCCAGCAGCCCTGACATTAACACTGAAGCTTTCTTT. The V gene is TRBV5-1, the J gene TRBJ1-1; no firm D call. Trimming pared 4 bases from V and 2 bases from J, leaving 9 bases between. Germline V gives CDR1 SGHRS, CDR2 YFSETQ. The length of the CDR3 is 13 residues.

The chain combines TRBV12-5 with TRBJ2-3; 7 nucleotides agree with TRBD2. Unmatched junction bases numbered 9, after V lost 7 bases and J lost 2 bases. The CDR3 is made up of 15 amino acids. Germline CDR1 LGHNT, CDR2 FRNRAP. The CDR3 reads CASDPAGGFTDTQYF. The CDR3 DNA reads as TGTGCTAGTGACCCAGCCGGGGGGTTCACAGATACGCAGTATTTT.

Here the CDR3 DNA reads TGTGCCAGCTCACCAACGACAGGGGAGGCCGGGGAGCTGTTTTTT. Its translation is CASSPTTGEAGELFF. The V and J genes are TRBV18 and TRBJ2-2, with 8 bases lining up with TRBD1. The germline gives CDR1 KGHSH, CDR2 LQKENI. Trimming cost V 2 bases and J 6 bases; bases outside gene matches: 5. The CDR3 is 15 residues long.

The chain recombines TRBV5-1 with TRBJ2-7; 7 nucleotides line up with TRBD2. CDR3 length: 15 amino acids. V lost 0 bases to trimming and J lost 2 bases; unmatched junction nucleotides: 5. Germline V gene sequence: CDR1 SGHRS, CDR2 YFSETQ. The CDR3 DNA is TGCGCCAGCAGCTTGGGGTCTAGCGGAGCCTACGAGCAGTACTTC. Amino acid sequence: CASSLGSSGAYEQYF.

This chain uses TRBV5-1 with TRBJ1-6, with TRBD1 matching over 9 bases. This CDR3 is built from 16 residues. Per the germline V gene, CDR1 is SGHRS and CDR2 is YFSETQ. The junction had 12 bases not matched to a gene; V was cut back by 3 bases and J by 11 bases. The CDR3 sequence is CASSSGPGTGNPPLHF. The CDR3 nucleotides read TGCGCCAGCAGCTCCGGCCCCGGGACAGGGAACCCACCCCTCCACTTT.

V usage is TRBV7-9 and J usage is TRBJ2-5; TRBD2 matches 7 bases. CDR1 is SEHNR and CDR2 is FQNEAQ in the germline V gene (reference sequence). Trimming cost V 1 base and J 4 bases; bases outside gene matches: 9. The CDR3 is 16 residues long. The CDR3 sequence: CASSLDQIAGGETQYF. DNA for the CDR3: TGTGCCAGCAGCTTAGACCAGATAGCGGGTGGAGAGACCCAGTACTTC.

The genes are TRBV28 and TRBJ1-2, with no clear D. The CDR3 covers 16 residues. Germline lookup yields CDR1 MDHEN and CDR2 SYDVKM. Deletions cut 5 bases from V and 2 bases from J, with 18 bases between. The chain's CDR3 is CASSLRSGRPNYGYTF. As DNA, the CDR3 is TGTGCCAGCAGTCTACGAAGCGGTAGACCAAACTATGGCTACACCTTC.

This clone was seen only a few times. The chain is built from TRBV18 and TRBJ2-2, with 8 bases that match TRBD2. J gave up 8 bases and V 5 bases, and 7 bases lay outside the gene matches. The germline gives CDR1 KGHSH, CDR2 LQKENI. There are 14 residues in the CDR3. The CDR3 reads CASSSAGESGELFF. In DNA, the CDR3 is TGTGCCAGCTCATCAGCGGGAGAGTCGGGGGAGCTGTTTTTT.